The 5 T cell receptor beta chains reported below all come from one sample, sequenced in a study of cytomegalovirus exposure and HLA in healthy donors. The PCR made use of 60 Vbeta and 13 Jbeta primers. Profiling relied on immunoSEQ multiplex PCR, and the TCRdb table lists in-frame clones only, not all of them. The sample yields hundreds of thousands of clones, just under 70% seen once. Sequencing was carried out using PBMCs. These receptors were obtained from a man in his forties or fifties in good health and CMV-seropositive.

J is TRBJ2-3 and V is TRBV4-1; 7 nucleotides match TRBD2. Per germline, CDR1 MGHRA and CDR2 YSYEKL. The CDR3 runs 16 residues. Trimming took 1 base from V and 3 from J; bases not matched to a gene: 7. CDR3 sequence reads: CASSQGGLVGTDTQYF. DNA of the CDR3: TGCGCCAGCAGCCAAGGCGGACTAGTGGGGACAGATACGCAGTATTTT.

The chain joins TRBV7-9 to TRBJ2-7, with a possible D match to TRBD1 (8 bases). Germline values: CDR1 SEHNR, CDR2 FQNEAQ (reference sequence). V lost 4 bases, J lost 4 bases, and 14 bases lay in between. The CDR3 has 14 amino acids. The CDR3 region has the DNA TGTGCCAGCAGCTGGGGGGGACAGGCGTACGAGCAGTACTTC. This gives the protein CASSWGGQAYEQYF.

This rearrangement joins TRBV27 to TRBJ2-3; 8 nucleotides align to TRBD2. V was clipped by 1 base and J by 0 bases; unmatched bases: 3. Germline-derived CDR1 and CDR2 are MNHEY and SMNVEV (reference sequence). The CDR3 is 16 residues long. Here the CDR3 reads CASSLYPSGSTDTQYF. The DNA for the CDR3 is TGTGCCAGCAGTTTATACCCTAGCGGGAGCACAGATACGCAGTATTTT.

CDR3 nucleotide sequence: TGTGCCAGCAGCCCGCCAGGACTAGCGGGGTACGAGCAGTACTTC. It encodes CASSPPGLAGYEQYF. This chain joins TRBV13 and TRBJ2-5, with 12 positions matching TRBD2. The DNA end is more similar to TRBJ2-7, so the J call may be wrong. CDR3 size: 15 residues. Germline values: CDR1 PRHDT, CDR2 FYEKMQ (reference sequence).

The table lists this clone with a count of one. The rearrangement uses TRBV7-2 and TRBJ2-7; 7 bases fit TRBD1. Germline V gene lookup returns CDR1 SGHTA and CDR2 FQGNSA. The CDR3 length is 14 residues. Losses at the gene ends were 4 bases for V and 4 bases for J; bases not matched to a gene: 7. The CDR3: CASSYRDRRYEQYF. The CDR3 DNA is TGTGCCAGCAGCTACCGGGACAGAAGGTACGAGCAGTACTTC.